Below, 32 T cell receptor beta chains from the same sample are listed, as sequenced in a study of blood T cell repertoires in COVID-19. The table came from immunoSEQ multiplex PCR; TCRdb's copy has only in-frame clones and leaves some out. The sample shows 310,000 or so clones, about nine tenths of them seen only once. Material for sequencing was peripheral blood. These receptors all come from a man between 45 and 60 years old with active or convalescent COVID-19.

The chain couples TRBV4-1 to TRBJ2-6; D perhaps matches TRBD1 (6 bases). The germline V gene has CDR1 MGHRA and CDR2 YSYEKL. Trimming cost V 4 bases and J 3 bases, with 16 bases left between them. This CDR3 region has 17 residues. The CDR3 sequence is CASSPSRDIYGANVLTF. The CDR3 bases are TGCGCCAGCAGCCCGTCCCGGGACATCTATGGGGCCAACGTCCTGACTTTC.

V gene TRBV19 combines with J gene TRBJ2-2, with 10 bases lining up with TRBD2. The CDR3 consists of 18 residues. Germline V gives CDR1 LNHDA, CDR2 SQIVND (reference sequence). Losses at the gene ends were 4 bases for V and 9 bases for J; bases not matched to a gene: 17. The CDR3 coding sequence is TGTGCCAGTAGTAACCCCCTCGGGGGGAGCGGGAGGGCCCGGGAGCTGTTTTTT. As protein: CASSNPLGGSGRARELFF.

Notes on this clone: Germline and junction disagree at one end, which may indicate a read error. The chain has TRBV6-7 and TRBJ2-1; tentatively, D is TRBD1 (5 bases). TRBV6-7 falls under the ORF class, with uncertain function. The CDR3 extends over 16 amino acids. The CDR3 loop is CASSYSQGSSYNEQFF. Written as DNA, the CDR3 is TGTGCCAGCAGCTACTCGCAGGGAAGCTCCTACAATGAGCAGTTCTTC.

The V call is TRBV27, the J call TRBJ1-3; D is undetermined. V shed 9 bases and J shed 0 bases, with 15 bases lying between them. This CDR3 has 15 amino acids. CDR1 is MNHEY, CDR2 SMNVEV, per germline (reference sequence). The CDR3 protein is CASREGHSSGNTIYF. The CDR3 DNA follows: TGTGCCAGTCGTGAGGGCCACAGCTCTGGAAACACCATATATTTT.

Only one count was recorded for this clone. The genes are TRBV7-2 and TRBJ1-2; TRBD1 aligns across 10 bases. The CDR3 runs to 15 residues. Looked up from germline, CDR1 is SGHTA and CDR2 is FQGNSA. V lost 5 bases, J lost 8 bases, and 11 bases stayed unmatched. The CDR3, as DNA: TGTGCCAGCAGCCTTCGCTGGGACAGGGGCTCCGGCTACACCTTC. As protein: CASSLRWDRGSGYTF.

V gene TRBV6-5 combines with J gene TRBJ1-1; perhaps TRBD1 as D (5 bases). Germline-derived CDR1 and CDR2 are MNHEY and SVGAGI. Trimming removed 2 bases from V and 11 bases from J, with 18 bases in between. The CDR3 loop spans 14 amino acids. The CDR3 is CASSYNFQGSEAFF. Written as DNA, the CDR3 is TGTGCCAGCAGTTACAACTTTCAGGGATCAGAGGCTTTCTTT.

The V and J genes are TRBV7-6 and TRBJ2-2; maybe TRBD2 (5 bases). This CDR3 comprises 15 residues. Germline CDR1 is SGHVS and CDR2 is FNYEAQ. V was pared by 2 bases and J by 4 bases, with 11 bases between. CDR3: CASSLNLEGTGELFF. As DNA, the CDR3 is TGTGCCAGCAGCTTAAACCTAGAGGGCACCGGGGAGCTGTTTTTT.

On this clone itself: Other DNA sequences in the sample encode the same CDR3. This chain connects TRBV28 to TRBJ2-7; the match to TRBD1 covers 9 bases. The ends lost 6 bases at V and 1 base at J; junction bases unmatched: 4. This CDR3 has 14 residues. Germline lookup yields CDR1 MDHEN and CDR2 SYDVKM. The CDR3, as DNA: TGTGCCAGCAGGGGACAGGGCGGGTCCTACGAGCAGTACTTC. Translated: CASRGQGGSYEQYF.

The genes are TRBV7-2 and TRBJ1-5; 8 positions agree with TRBD1. This CDR3 has 15 residues. The V gene's germline CDR1 is SGHTA and CDR2 FQGNSA. Trimming at V came to 1 base and at J to 7 bases, leaving 6 bases not matched to a gene. The CDR3 bases are TGTGCCAGCAGCTTAGTGACAGGGGCGGGGCAGCCCCAGCATTTT. As protein: CASSLVTGAGQPQHF.

This clone was seen a few times. This sequence joins TRBV5-1 and TRBJ1-1; 7 bases agree with TRBD1. This CDR3 is 16 amino acids long. The V gene end was trimmed by 6 bases and the J gene end by 4 bases; junction bases not matched to a gene: 15. Germline V gene lookup returns CDR1 SGHRS and CDR2 YFSETQ. CDR3 sequence reads: CASNTDRERVCTEAFF. CDR3 nucleotide sequence: TGCGCCAGCAATACTGACAGGGAAAGGGTGTGCACTGAAGCTTTCTTT. Full variable domain (rest looked up from reference TRBV5-1 and TRBJ1-1): KAGVTQTPRYLIKTRGQQVTLSCSPISGHRSVSWYQQTPGQGLQFLFEYFSETQRNKGNFPGRFSGRQFSNSRSEMNVSTLELGDSALYLCASNTDRERVCTEAFFGQGTRLTVV.

This chain joins TRBV2 and TRBJ2-7; D unresolved. This CDR3 contains 13 residues. The V gene's germline CDR1 is SNHLY and CDR2 FYNNEI. The V gene lost 3 bases and the J gene lost 2 bases, with 8 bases spanning the gap. CDR3 in DNA: TGTGCCAGCAGTGATATCCCCCCCTACGAGCAGTACTTC. This gives the protein CASSDIPPYEQYF.

V gene TRBV2 combines with J gene TRBJ2-3, with D perhaps matching TRBD2 (5 bases). Germline V gene data show CDR1 as SNHLY and CDR2 as FYNNEI. The ends were cut back, 7 bases at V and 4 bases at J, with 12 bases in the middle. This CDR3 has 13 residues. CDR3 sequence: CASTSSRSDTQYF. CDR3 bases: TGTGCCAGCACGTCTAGCCGGTCAGATACGCAGTATTTT.

The chain couples TRBV6-5 to TRBJ1-2, with TRBD1 identical over 7 bases. In germline, CDR1 is MNHEY, CDR2 SVGAGI. With V trimmed by 5 bases and J by 3 bases, 6 bases remained unmatched. The CDR3 runs 14 residues. CDR3 region: CASSPGQSHYGYTF. In nucleotides, the CDR3 is TGTGCCAGCAGTCCGGGACAGTCCCACTATGGCTACACCTTC.

This chain links TRBV7-6 with TRBJ2-5; 9 bases line up with TRBD1. This CDR3 region has 17 residues. V shed 1 base, J shed 3 bases, and the junction held 9 bases outside the gene matches. Germline V gene data show CDR1 as SGHVS and CDR2 as FNYEAQ. The CDR3 sequence: CASSLVTGGQGEETQYF. Here the CDR3 DNA reads TGTGCCAGCAGCTTAGTTACAGGGGGACAGGGCGAAGAGACCCAGTACTTC.

This clone was counted once. The V and J genes are TRBV23-1 and TRBJ1-2; D is uncertain. TRBV23-1 is identified as an open reading frame with a role that is uncertain. The CDR3 sequence is 14 residues long. The CDR3 DNA is TGCGCTCAGGACGGGGAATCCCCAACTTCTGGCTACACCTTC. As protein: CAQDGESPTSGYTF.

The chain joins TRBV3-1 (or the pseudogene TRBV3-2) to TRBJ1-5; D remains unclear. From germline, CDR1 is LGHDT and CDR2 YNNKEL (reference sequence). The CDR3 covers 13 residues. V lost 8 bases and J 3 bases, leaving 11 bases between the germline ends. The DNA of the CDR3 is TGTGCCAGCGGAGAGGGCTTCAATCAGCCCCAGCATTTT. Translating gives CASGEGFNQPQHF.

This clone was seen a single time. CDR3 nucleotide sequence: TGTGCCAGCAGCAGGGACAGACATAACACTGAAGCTTTCTTT. Encoded protein: CASSRDRHNTEAFF. V gene TRBV6-5 combines with J gene TRBJ1-1; the match to TRBD1 covers 7 bases. Germline V gene lookup returns CDR1 MNHEY and CDR2 SVGAGI. This CDR3 contains 14 residues. V was clipped by 6 bases and J by 2 bases; unmatched bases: 6.

The chain couples TRBV11-2 to TRBJ2-2, with 10 bases aligning to TRBD2. CDR3 length: 15 amino acids. CDR1 and CDR2 from the germline V gene are SGHAT and FQNNGV. J gave up 5 bases and V 1 base, and 1 base lay outside the gene matches. The CDR3 region is CASSLVLAGTGELFF. The CDR3, as DNA: TGTGCCAGCAGCTTAGTACTAGCGGGGACCGGGGAGCTGTTTTTT.

This clone is a singleton in its sample. CDR3 residues: CASSIRTGLRYEQYF. CDR3 bases: TGTGCCAGTAGTATAAGGACAGGTCTTCGATACGAGCAGTACTTC. The genes are TRBV19 and TRBJ2-7; the match to TRBD1 covers 7 bases. In germline, CDR1 is LNHDA, CDR2 SQIVND (reference sequence). This CDR3 is built from 15 residues. Unmatched junction bases numbered 8, after V lost 2 bases and J lost 4 bases.

The gene calls are TRBV28 and TRBJ1-5; D is perhaps TRBD1 (6 bases). The CDR3 length is 16 residues. Trimming pared 6 bases from V and 1 base from J, leaving 16 bases between. Germline assignment: CDR1 MDHEN and CDR2 SYDVKM. CDR3 in amino acids: CASSPGPQGSNQPQHF. CDR3 in DNA: TGTGCCAGCAGCCCCGGGCCCCAGGGGAGCAATCAGCCCCAGCATTTT.

The chain recombines TRBV10-3 with TRBJ1-1; 7 bases match TRBD1. Germline CDR1 reads ENHRY; CDR2 reads SYGVKD. The CDR3 runs to 15 residues. V was clipped by 5 bases and J by 1 base; unmatched bases: 7. In DNA form, the CDR3 reads TGTGCCATCAGTCGACAGGGCTCGGGGAACACTGAAGCTTTCTTT. This sequence encodes CAISRQGSGNTEAFF.

The rearrangement links TRBV4-3 to TRBJ1-2; 12 nucleotides line up with TRBD1. Germline CDR1 reads LGHNA; CDR2 reads YSLEER. The CDR3 contains 17 residues. The V segment lost 0 bases and the J segment 6 bases; nucleotides outside the gene matches: 8. The CDR3 DNA is TGCGCCAGCAGCCAAGAATACGGGACAGGGGGCAGGGATGGCTACACCTTC. Translating gives CASSQEYGTGGRDGYTF.

In this sample, this clone turned up once. This chain links TRBV2 with TRBJ1-2, with D possibly matching TRBD1 (5 bases). Germline V gives CDR1 SNHLY, CDR2 FYNNEI. Trimming stripped 7 bases from V and 8 bases from J, with 17 bases between. The CDR3 is made up of 13 amino acids. CDR3 DNA sequence: TGTGCCAGCATCCCTATAGGGGAGGGGGGCTACACCTTC. Protein product: CASIPIGEGGYTF.

This clone turned up a few times. This chain joins TRBV6-6 and TRBJ2-1; 9 bases agree with TRBD2. Germline V gene lookup returns CDR1 MNHNY and CDR2 SVGAGI (reference sequence). V lost 6 bases and J lost 7; bases outside the gene matches: 7. This CDR3 contains 14 residues. The CDR3: CASSLAGWSNEQFF. The CDR3 region has the DNA TGTGCCAGCAGCCTAGCGGGGTGGTCAAATGAGCAGTTCTTC.

The V and J genes are TRBV4-2 and TRBJ1-2; a weak D match, TRBD1 (6 bases). The CDR3 spans 16 residues. The germline V gene encodes CDR1 LGHNA and CDR2 YNFKEQ. Trimming stripped 4 bases from V and 4 bases from J, with 19 bases between. Here the CDR3 reads CASSLSSGGRSYGYTF. The CDR3 coding sequence is TGTGCCAGCAGCCTCTCCTCGGGGGGCCGTAGCTATGGCTACACCTTC.

V gene TRBV5-1 combines with J gene TRBJ2-1, with D tentatively TRBD1 (6 bases). The length of the CDR3 is 15 residues. V shed 4 bases and J shed 1 base, with 12 bases lying between them. Germline CDR1 SGHRS, CDR2 YFSETQ. The CDR3 loop reads CASSRQEPSYNEQFF. CDR3 coding DNA: TGCGCCAGCAGCCGACAGGAGCCGTCCTACAATGAGCAGTTCTTC.

The chain couples TRBV27 to TRBJ2-7; 9 bases match TRBD1. In germline, CDR1 is MNHEY, CDR2 SMNVEV (reference sequence). This CDR3 is built from 13 residues. The V gene end was trimmed by 8 bases and the J gene end by 0 bases; junction bases not matched to a gene: 2. The chain's CDR3 is CASRTGASYEQYF. The CDR3 DNA follows: TGTGCCAGCCGGACAGGGGCCTCCTACGAGCAGTACTTC.

This chain links TRBV5-1 with TRBJ1-5; D gene uncertain. Germline CDR1 reads SGHRS; CDR2 reads YFSETQ. V was clipped by 0 bases and J by 2 bases, with 12 bases between them. The CDR3 is made up of 16 amino acids. CDR3 protein: CASSLGPFGGNQPQHF. The CDR3 DNA follows: TGCGCCAGCAGCTTGGGACCCTTCGGGGGCAATCAGCCCCAGCATTTT. Looking up the rest from reference TRBV5-1 and TRBJ1-5 gives the full variable domain: KAGVTQTPRYLIKTRGQQVTLSCSPISGHRSVSWYQQTPGQGLQFLFEYFSETQRNKGNFPGRFSGRQFSNSRSEMNVSTLELGDSALYLCASSLGPFGGNQPQHFGDGTRLSIL.

This clone was counted only a few times. The V call is TRBV6-5, the J call TRBJ2-7; 11 nucleotides agree with TRBD2. This CDR3 has 15 residues. With 5 bases clipped from V and 3 bases from J, the junction kept 6 bases outside the gene matches. The V gene's germline CDR1 is MNHEY and CDR2 SVGAGI. The CDR3 region is CASSITGTSGYEQYF. The CDR3 bases are TGTGCCAGCAGTATTACCGGGACTAGCGGCTACGAGCAGTACTTC.

The chain has TRBV15 and TRBJ2-3; weak D call: TRBD2 (5 bases). Trimming stripped 0 bases from V and 6 bases from J, with 13 bases between. There are 15 residues in the CDR3. The germline V gene encodes CDR1 LNHNV and CDR2 YYDKDF (reference sequence). The CDR3 reads CATSRERVGMDTQYF. DNA of the CDR3: TGTGCCACCAGCAGAGAGCGGGTCGGTATGGATACGCAGTATTTT.

The chain recombines TRBV24-1 with TRBJ1-2, with 7 bases matching TRBD1. The CDR3 sequence is 14 residues long. From germline, CDR1 is KGHDR and CDR2 SFDVKD. Losses at the gene ends were 3 bases for V and 5 bases for J; bases not matched to a gene: 5. CDR3 residues: CATSDIDREYGYTF. The DNA for the CDR3 is TGTGCCACCAGTGATATCGACAGGGAATATGGCTACACCTTC.

The chain joins TRBV14 to TRBJ1-4; a weak D match, TRBD1 (6 bases). CDR3 length equals 15 residues. Trimming cost V 4 bases and J 6 bases, with 15 bases left between them. Germline-derived CDR1 and CDR2 are SGHDN and FVKESK. CDR3 region: CASSPRAGADEKLFF. The CDR3 DNA reads TGTGCCAGCAGCCCCCGGGCAGGGGCGGATGAAAAACTGTTTTTT.